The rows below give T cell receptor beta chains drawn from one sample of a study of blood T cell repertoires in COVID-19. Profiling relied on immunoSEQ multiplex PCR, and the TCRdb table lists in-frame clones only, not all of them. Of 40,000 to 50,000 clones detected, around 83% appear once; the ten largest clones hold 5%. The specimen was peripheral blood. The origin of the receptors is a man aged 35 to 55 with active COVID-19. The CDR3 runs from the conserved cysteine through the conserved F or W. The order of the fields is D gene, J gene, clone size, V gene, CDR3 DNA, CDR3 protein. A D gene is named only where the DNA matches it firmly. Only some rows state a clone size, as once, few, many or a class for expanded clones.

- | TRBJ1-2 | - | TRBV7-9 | TGTGCCAGCAGCTTAGAGGAGGGAAACTATGGCTACACCTTC | CASSLEEGNYGYTF
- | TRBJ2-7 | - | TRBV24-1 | TGTGCCACCGCCCCGGCAGGGGGGTCGACCGAGCAGTACTTC | CATAPAGGSTEQYF
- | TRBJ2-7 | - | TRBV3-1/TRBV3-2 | TGTGCCAGCAGCCTGGAGGACAGCGAGTGGGACGAGCAGTACTTC | CASSLEDSEWDEQYF
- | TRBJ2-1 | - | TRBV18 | TGTGCCAGCTCACCAGCTTTAGCGGAGACCGGTGAGCAGTTCTTC | CASSPALAETGEQFF
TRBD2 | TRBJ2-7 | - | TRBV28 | TGTGCCAGCAGTTTCCCGGGACTAGCGGCCCACTCCTACGAGCAGTACTTC | CASSFPGLAAHSYEQYF
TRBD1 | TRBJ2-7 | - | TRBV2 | TGTGCCAGCAGTGTAGCAGGGGGCTGGTACGAGCAGTACTTC | CASSVAGGWYEQYF
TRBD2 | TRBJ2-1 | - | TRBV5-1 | TGCGCCAGCAGCTTGGAGGCTAGCGGGTGGTGGAATGAGCAGTTCTTC | CASSLEASGWWNEQFF
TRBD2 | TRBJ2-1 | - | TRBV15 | TGTGCCACCAGCAGCGTTATCAGCGGGAGCTCCTACAATGAGCAGTTCTTC | CATSSVISGSSYNEQFF
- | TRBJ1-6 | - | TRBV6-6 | TGTGCCAGCAGTTACTCGGGGTGGGGGGATTCACCCCTCCACTTT | CASSYSGWGDSPLHF
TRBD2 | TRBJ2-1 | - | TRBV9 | TGTGCCAGCAGCCCCCAGCGGGAGTGGGATGAGCAGTTCTTC | CASSPQREWDEQFF
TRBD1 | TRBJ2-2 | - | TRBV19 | TGTGCCAGTAGTATAAAGGGCAGGGGGACCGGGGAGCTGTTTTTT | CASSIKGRGTGELFF
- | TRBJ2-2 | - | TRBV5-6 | TGTGCCAGCAGCTCGGACTTTAACACCGGGGAGCTGTTTTTT | CASSSDFNTGELFF
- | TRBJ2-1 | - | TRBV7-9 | TGTGCCAGCAGCTTAAAGAGCGAGCAGTTCTTC | CASSLKSEQFF
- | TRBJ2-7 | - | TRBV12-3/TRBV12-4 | TGTGCCAGCAGCCGGACTGATTCCTACGAGCAGTACTTC | CASSRTDSYEQYF
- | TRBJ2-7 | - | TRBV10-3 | TGTGCCATCAGTTACACTCCGGGATCGGGGGTCGAGCAGTACTTC | CAISYTPGSGVEQYF
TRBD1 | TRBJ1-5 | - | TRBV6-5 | TGTGCCAGCAGTTACTCGAGTCTAGGGGGCCATCAGCCCCAGCATTTT | CASSYSSLGGHQPQHF
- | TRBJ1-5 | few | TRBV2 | TGTGCCAGCAACCGGGGCCGAGGGAGGGGTAGCAATCAGCCCCAGCATTTT | CASNRGRGRGSNQPQHF
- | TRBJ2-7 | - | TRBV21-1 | TGTGCCAGCAGCAATACTAGCGGGAGCACGATACCCGCGGCCTACGAGCAGTACTTC | CASSNTSGSTIPAAYEQYF
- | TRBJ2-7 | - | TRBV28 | TGTGCCAGCAGGACTTTCATAGCCTACGAGCAGTACTTC | CASRTFIAYEQYF
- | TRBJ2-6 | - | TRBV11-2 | TGTGCCAGCAGCTTCTCAGGGGCTGGGGCCAACGTCCTGACTTTC | CASSFSGAGANVLTF
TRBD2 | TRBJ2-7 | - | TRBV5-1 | TGCGCCAGCAGTTTTCGGACTAGCGGGAGTAGCGAGCAGTACTTC | CASSFRTSGSSEQYF
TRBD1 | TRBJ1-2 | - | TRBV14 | TGTGCCAGCAGCCAAGGACACCTCAGGGGGCCCAGGTATGGGAATGGCTACACCTTC | CASSQGHLRGPRYGNGYTF
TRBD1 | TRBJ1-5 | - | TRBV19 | TGTGCCAGTAGTACACTACCCCGGGACAGATATCAGCCCCAGCATTTT | CASSTLPRDRYQPQHF
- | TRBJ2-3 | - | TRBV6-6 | TGTGCCAGCAGGTCAGGGAAATTGATCCATACGCAGTATTTT | CASRSGKLIHTQYF
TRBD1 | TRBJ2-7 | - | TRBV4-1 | TGCGCCAGCAGCCAAGACCCTCCCGGGCAGGGGGTAAGATACGAGCAGTACTTC | CASSQDPPGQGVRYEQYF
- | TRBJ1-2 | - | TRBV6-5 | TGTGCCAGTGGTGCAGGGACTTATGGCTACACCTTC | CASGAGTYGYTF
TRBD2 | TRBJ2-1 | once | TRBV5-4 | TGTGCCAGCAGCTGGGGGACTAGCGGGTACAATGAGCAGTTCTTC | CASSWGTSGYNEQFF
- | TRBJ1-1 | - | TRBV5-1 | TGCGCCAGCAGCACCCGGGGAGGGATGAACACTGAAGCTTTCTTT | CASSTRGGMNTEAFF
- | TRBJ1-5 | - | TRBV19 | TGTGCCACCTCTACAGGATTTGAAAATCAGCCCCAGCATTTT | CATSTGFENQPQHF
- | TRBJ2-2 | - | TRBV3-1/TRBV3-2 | TGTGCCAGCAGCCAATTCCTATTCGGGAGAGGTCGCACCGGGGAGCTGTTTTTT | CASSQFLFGRGRTGELFF
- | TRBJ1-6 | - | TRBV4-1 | TGCGCCAGCAGCCAAGATTGGAGATCCCAGAGCTCCTATAATTCACCCCTCCACTTT | CASSQDWRSQSSYNSPLHF
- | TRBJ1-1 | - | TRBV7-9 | TGTGCCAGCAGCTTAGTCTCCAGGGTGAACACTGAAGCTTTCTTT | CASSLVSRVNTEAFF
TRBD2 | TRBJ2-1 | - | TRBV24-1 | TGTGCCACCAGTGACCTTACTAGCGGGAGTGCGAATGAGCAGTTCTTC | CATSDLTSGSANEQFF
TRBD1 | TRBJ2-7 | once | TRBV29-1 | TGCAGCGTTGAAGTGGGACAGGGGTTCGAGCAGTACTTC | CSVEVGQGFEQYF
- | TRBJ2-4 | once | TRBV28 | TGTGCCAGCAGCGGGGAAAAAAACATTCAGTACTTC | CASSGEKNIQYF
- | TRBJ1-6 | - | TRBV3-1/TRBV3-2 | TGTGCCAGCAGCCAGGGGGAGGATTCACCCCTCCACTTT | CASSQGEDSPLHF
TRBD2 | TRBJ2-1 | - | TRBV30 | TGTGCCTGGAGCCGGACTAGCGAGAATGAGCAGTTCTTC | CAWSRTSENEQFF